This TCR beta chain was retrieved from a study of T cells in pancreatic ductal adenocarcinoma. Trimming pared 5 bases from V and 4 bases from J, leaving 12 bases between. This CDR3 region has 15 residues. Germline V gene sequence: CDR1 LNHNV, CDR2 YYDKDF (reference sequence). This clone was observed a few times. Surgery without prior neoadjuvant therapy was the treatment of the selected pancreatic ductal adenocarcinoma patients. TCRdb keeps only in-frame clones here, not all; method: immunoSEQ multiplex PCR. The sample yields roughly 10,000 clones, 67% seen once. Sequencing was done on a sample of pancreatic tumor tissue. The TCR was taken from a human donor with pancreatic ductal adenocarcinoma. The J gene is TRBJ2-6, the V gene TRBV15; no definite D call. The CDR3 loop reads CATSGRQDGANVLTF. DNA for the CDR3: TGTGCCACCAGCGGTCGCCAGGACGGGGCCAACGTCCTGACTTTC.